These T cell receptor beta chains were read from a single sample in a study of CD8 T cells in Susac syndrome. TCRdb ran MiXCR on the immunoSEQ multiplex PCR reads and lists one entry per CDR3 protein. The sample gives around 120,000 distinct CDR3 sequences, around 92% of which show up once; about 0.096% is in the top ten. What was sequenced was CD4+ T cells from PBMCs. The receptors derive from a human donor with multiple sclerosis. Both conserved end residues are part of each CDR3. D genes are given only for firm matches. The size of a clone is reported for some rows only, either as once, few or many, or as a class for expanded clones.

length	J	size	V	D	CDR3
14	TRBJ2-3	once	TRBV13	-	CASRTTTGTDTQYF
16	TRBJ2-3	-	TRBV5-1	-	CASSAEGRSSTDTQYF
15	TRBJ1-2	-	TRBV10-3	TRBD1	CAISEGGQGNYGYTF
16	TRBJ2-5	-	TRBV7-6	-	CASSLTGAGSQETQYF
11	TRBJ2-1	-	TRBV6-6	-	CASSTDNEQFF
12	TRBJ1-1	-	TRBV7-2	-	CASSIGQNEAFF
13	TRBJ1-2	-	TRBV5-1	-	CASSPGTVYGYTF
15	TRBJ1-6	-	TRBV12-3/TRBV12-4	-	CASKQQGGNNSPLHF
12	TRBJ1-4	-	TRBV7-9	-	CASRWTDEKLFF
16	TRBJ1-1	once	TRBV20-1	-	CSANRDLTPMNTEAFF
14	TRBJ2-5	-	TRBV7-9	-	CASSPTTFQETQYF
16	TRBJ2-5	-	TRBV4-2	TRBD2	CASSQRTSGDQETQYF
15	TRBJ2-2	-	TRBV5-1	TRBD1	CASSPSGGAGGELFF
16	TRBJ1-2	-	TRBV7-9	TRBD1	CASSLGIGTENYGYTF
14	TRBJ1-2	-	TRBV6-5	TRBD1	CASSKTGTGDGYTF
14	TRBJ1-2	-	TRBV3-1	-	CASSQDEALYGYTF
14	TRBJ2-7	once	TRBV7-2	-	CASSLDYRSYEQYF
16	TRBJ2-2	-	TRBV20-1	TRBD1	CSARAWGTGTTGELFF
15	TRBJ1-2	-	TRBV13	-	CASSLRPNRAYGYTF
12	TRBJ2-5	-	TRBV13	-	CASAFGQETQYF
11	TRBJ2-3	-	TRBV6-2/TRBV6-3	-	CASRDYDTQYF
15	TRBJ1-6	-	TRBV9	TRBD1	CASSVEDRLNSPLHF
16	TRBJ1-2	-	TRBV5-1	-	CASSIGETAPNYGYTF
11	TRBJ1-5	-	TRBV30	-	CAWSHNQPQHF
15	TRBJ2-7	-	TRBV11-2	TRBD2	CASSPPLAGGYEQYF
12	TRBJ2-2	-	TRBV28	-	CASRPLTGELFF
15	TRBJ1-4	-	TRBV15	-	CATSPPGALNEKLFF
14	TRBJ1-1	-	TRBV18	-	CAGRTNSLNTEAFF
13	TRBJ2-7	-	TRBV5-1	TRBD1	CASSQGQFNEQYF
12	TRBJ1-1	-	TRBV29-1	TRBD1	CSVFLQGTEAFF
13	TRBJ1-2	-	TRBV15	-	CATSRDAHGGYTF
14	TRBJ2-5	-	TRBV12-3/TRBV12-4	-	CASSVNGGSETQYF
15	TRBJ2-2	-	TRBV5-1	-	CASSLERSNTGELFF
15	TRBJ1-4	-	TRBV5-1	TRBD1	CASSGPGTGNEKLFF
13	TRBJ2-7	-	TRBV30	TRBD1	CAWGRDRDYEQYF
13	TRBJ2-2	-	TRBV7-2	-	CASSLAFGRELFF
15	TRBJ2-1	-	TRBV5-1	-	CASSFEGEAYNEQFF
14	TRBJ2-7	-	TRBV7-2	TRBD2	CASRAGGKIHEQYF
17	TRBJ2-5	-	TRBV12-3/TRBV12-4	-	CASSSSGQTPYQETQYF
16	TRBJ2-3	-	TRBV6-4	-	CASSDSTRGATDTQYF
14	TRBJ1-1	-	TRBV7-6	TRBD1	CASSGTVMNTEAFF
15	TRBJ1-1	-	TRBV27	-	CASSHSRAMNTEAFF
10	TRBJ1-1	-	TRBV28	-	CASSYTEAFF
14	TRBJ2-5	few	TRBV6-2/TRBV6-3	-	CASSSPGLQETQYF
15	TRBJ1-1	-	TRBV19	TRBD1	CASSMGTGRSSEAFF
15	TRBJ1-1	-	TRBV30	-	CATRRAGSWTTEAFF
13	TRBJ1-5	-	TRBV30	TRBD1	CAWKGASDQPQHF
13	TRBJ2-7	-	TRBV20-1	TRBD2	CSVLPGGADEQYF
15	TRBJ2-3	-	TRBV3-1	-	CASSLREGITDTQYF
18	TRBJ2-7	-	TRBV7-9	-	CASSLVKDLFGFPYEQYF
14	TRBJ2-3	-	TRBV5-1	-	CASSPKTSTDTQYF
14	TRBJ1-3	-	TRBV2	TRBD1	CASRTGNSGNTIYF
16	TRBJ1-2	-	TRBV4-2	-	CASSLMGEAATRGYTF
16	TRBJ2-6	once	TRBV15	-	CATSRQRGTGANVLTF